Here is one T cell receptor beta chain with its context. Germline-derived CDR1 and CDR2 are SGHAT and FQNNGV. Trimming took off 4 bases at V and 8 bases at J, with 14 bases between the two ends. This CDR3 has 13 residues. PCR was performed a second time for about 7 to 12 cycles using a sample-barcoded 5' primer and a J-beta primer mix. TCRdb processed the 5' RACE reads anew with MiXCR; each CDR3 protein has one entry. The data contain over a million distinct CDR3 sequences, around 27% of them singletons. This specimen comes from a study of blood T cells in healthy people across ages. The same sample was also used in a study of T cells of mothers and their children.

The chain is built from TRBV11-2 and TRBJ1-2; D perhaps matches TRBD1 (6 bases). Sequencing was done on a sample of blood. The sequence came from a girl aged 2-10 years in good health. The CDR3, as DNA: TGTGCCAGCAGCTCCGGACAGCTAACCGGCTACACCTTC. Amino acid sequence: CASSSGQLTGYTF.